This T cell receptor beta chain was documented in a study of cytomegalovirus exposure and HLA in healthy donors. Findings of the study overall: Sequencing likely produced, as an artifact, a cluster of highly shared sequence variants.

Primers included in the PCR were 60 Vbeta and 13 Jbeta primers. Some clones are missing from TCRdb's copy, which holds only in-frame ones; the method was immunoSEQ multiplex PCR. The repertoire holds under 200,000 clones, roughly 85% seen once, with under 0.9% in the top ten. In the case of this clone: Antigen: not known.

Germline-derived CDR1 and CDR2 are SGHRS and YFSETQ. V was pared by 0 bases and J by 7 bases, with 7 bases between. The CDR3 consists of 12 residues. The specimen sequenced was PBMCs. The chain has TRBV5-1 and TRBJ1-2; tentatively, D is TRBD1 (5 bases). The clonotype comes from a woman between 40 and 50 years old in good health and CMV-seronegative. In DNA form, the CDR3 reads TGCGCCAGCAGCTTGGAGCAGGGTGGCTACACCTTC. Encoded protein: CASSLEQGGYTF.